This T cell receptor beta chain was observed in a study of vaccination effects on CD4 cells after COVID-19 (dated by TCRdb to between 2020 and 2023). Context from the whole study: Each participant got two doses of an mRNA SARS-CoV-2 vaccine, either BNT162b2 or mRNA-1273. Pre-vaccine samples were collected from two convalescent patients 16 days and one week before the first dose, corresponding to 142 and 148 days after COVID-19 diagnosis. The study compared SARS-CoV-2 spike-specific CD4+ TCR repertoires before and after mRNA vaccination in COVID-19 convalescent patients and infection-naive vaccine recipients. Altogether, 10 COVID-19 convalescent patients and 4 SARS-CoV-2-naive healthy vaccine recipients made up the full study. In the study, cultures from other donors were sequenced using the Oncomine TCR Beta short-read assay on an Illumina iSeq 100. Results and caveats for the whole study, not just this receptor: Limitations of the study were the small number of convalescent patients and the absence of early post-infection timepoints. At late post-vaccination timepoints, both infection-induced and vaccine-induced clones showed marked clonal contraction, consistent with waning T cell responses. Among convalescent patients, the spike-reactive repertoire after vaccination was made up mainly of new vaccine-induced clones that were largely distinct from the clones induced by infection.

In the ViraFEST assay, PBMC were stimulated with viral peptide pools, and antigen-specific CD4+ T cell clonotypes were then identified by expansion using TCR sequencing. After around 10 days of culture, CD4+ T cells were isolated with the EasySep CD4+ T cell isolation kit. Convalescent patients had PCR-confirmed SARS-CoV-2 infection between March and December 2020, before Alpha, Beta and Delta variants emerged in the United States. Each well held some 1.9 million PBMC cultured in IMDM containing 5% human AB serum, around 10 IU/ml IL-2 and gentamicin, along with around 9.4 ug/ml peptides. Half of the culture medium was replaced with fresh IL-2-containing medium on days 3 and 7. Unless noted otherwise, every peptide stimulation condition was cultured in triplicate wells. PBMC were separated from whole blood using Ficoll-Paque Plus gradient centrifugation and were then either cryopreserved at -140C or used fresh. Overlapping peptide pools spanned the spike proteins of SARS-CoV-2 and the common cold coronaviruses HCoV-NL63, HCoV-OC43 and HCoV-229E. The QIAamp micro DNA kit was used to extract genomic DNA from the cultured CD4+ T cells.

Libraries came from the immunoSEQ multiplex PCR assay. TCR beta CDR3 sequencing was performed on DNA from the cultured, isolated CD4+ T cells. Turning to the authors' computational methods: The analysis removed non-productive TCR sequences, trimmed reads to the CDR3 region, and retained only CDR3s that were 7 or more amino acids long. Antigen-specific clonotypes were identified with the MANAFEST web app by comparing expansion in peptide wells against reference cultures. To count as positive, a clone had to show expansion at FDR<0.05 compared with the reference and with all other wells, an odds ratio above 5, and a frequency above 0.1% in two replicate wells. Clonotypes significantly expanded in SARS-CoV-2 spike wells and in at least one common cold coronavirus spike condition were defined as cross-reactive. Using the stringdist R package, CDR3 similarity was measured by Levenshtein distance, and unrooted trees were constructed with ape in R 3.6.1. Entries here come from immuneACCESS through TCRdb and include only in-frame sequences with V and J called. Some clones fail to appear in such tables; in the studies checked, an unresolved V gene covers under half of the shortfall, and the cause of the remainder is unknown. V, J and clone size reflect that table, while D and trimming were determined from the DNA. Within this sample are about 27,000 clones, with about three quarters of them counted one time only. 15% to 20% of the sample goes to the ten largest clones.

This clone is a singleton in its sample. Its antigen remains undetermined. No base quality values were provided; no much bigger clone lies one nucleotide off. The CDR3, from cysteine to phenylalanine, totals 16 residues. Only the CDR3 part of the read is kept: 48 bases, read in frame from the first base. V ends up 5 bases short and J 0 bases short, with an unmatched junction base count of 7. CDR1 MNHEY and CDR2 SMNVEV were looked up in the germline V gene (reference sequence). The rearrangement combines TRBV27 with TRBJ2-7; 10 middle bases align to TRBD2. The sequences come from CD4+ T cells from PBMCs cultured with SARS-CoV-2 spike peptides, collected before COVID-19 vaccination. This specimen's cell subset or site label, per the study, means: SARS-CoV-2 spike overlapping peptide pool stimulation. The source is a human donor who had a prior SARS-CoV-2 infection. The CDR3: CASSLSSGGFSYEQYF. The nucleotides are TGTGCCAGCAGTCTCTCTAGCGGGGGATTCTCCTACGAGCAGTACTTC.